This T cell receptor beta chain was documented in a study of OX40 agonist ivuxolimab in advanced cancers. About the research overall: An agonistic anti-OX40 (CD134) antibody, ivuxolimab, was used to treat the patients.

Assay: immunoSEQ multiplex PCR; the TCRdb copy retains only in-frame clones and omits some. This table holds roughly 80,000 clones, 90% found once. This CDR3 has 14 amino acids. Germline V gives CDR1 SGHNT, CDR2 YENEEA. J lost 4 bases, V lost 1 base, and 3 bases had no gene match. The V gene is TRBV11-3, the J gene TRBJ2-7, with TRBD1 matching 8 bases. The TCR comes from an adult with an advanced solid tumor such as melanoma, head and neck, liver or kidney cancer. The sequences come from CD4+ or CD8+ T cells sorted from blood, collected in a trial of the OX40 agonist ivuxolimab. In DNA, the CDR3 is TGTGCCAGCAGCTTAGGCGGACAGGGATACGAGCAGTACTTC. This encodes CASSLGGQGYEQYF.